This is a list of T cell receptor beta chains from one sample in a study of monozygotic twins with inflammatory bowel disease. Reprocessing the 5' RACE reads, TCRdb reports a single entry for every CDR3 protein and omits DNA. In total, the table holds 300,000 to 400,000 distinct CDR3 sequences. The sequencing input was blood. The receptors originated from a human donor with ulcerative colitis or Crohn's disease, or a healthy co-twin of an affected twin (not recorded which). The CDR3 runs from the conserved cysteine through the conserved F or W. Each record gives: V gene, J gene, CDR3 protein.

V: TRBV12-3/TRBV12-4; J: TRBJ1-2; CDR3: CASSLYGPYGYTF
V: TRBV7-8; J: TRBJ2-7; CDR3: CASSISELAGSSYEQYF
V: TRBV18; J: TRBJ2-7; CDR3: CASSPGRGKTYEQYF
V: TRBV2; J: TRBJ2-6; CDR3: CASSESHSGANVLTF
V: TRBV20-1; J: TRBJ2-7; CDR3: CSAGLKGLAASEQYF
V: TRBV10-3; J: TRBJ1-1; CDR3: CAIRGGDTEAFF
V: TRBV30; J: TRBJ1-2; CDR3: CAWKLPSLYGYTF
V: TRBV7-2; J: TRBJ2-5; CDR3: CASSLAVGGLAGGPLQETQYF
V: TRBV20-1; J: TRBJ2-3; CDR3: CSVPSPSTDTQYF
V: TRBV5-1; J: TRBJ2-1; CDR3: CASSHSYKTSGDNEQFF
V: TRBV29-1; J: TRBJ1-1; CDR3: CSVALDRGRSEALF
V: TRBV7-9; J: TRBJ2-1; CDR3: CASRLAAITHNEQFF
V: TRBV7-2; J: TRBJ2-3; CDR3: CASSARIEGTDTQYF
V: TRBV27; J: TRBJ2-1; CDR3: CASSATGTLERSEQFF
V: TRBV24-1; J: TRBJ2-2; CDR3: CATNGRNTGELFF
V: TRBV5-1; J: TRBJ1-2; CDR3: CASSFGQGYGYTF
V: TRBV6-1; J: TRBJ1-1; CDR3: CASSEARGTEAFF
V: TRBV7-7; J: TRBJ2-1; CDR3: CASSLVILGEQFF
V: TRBV30; J: TRBJ2-1; CDR3: CAWSVPGLAGPSEQFF
V: TRBV18; J: TRBJ1-2; CDR3: CASSPPAVQGSYGYTF
V: TRBV18; J: TRBJ2-1; CDR3: CASSVTSGITRINEQFF
V: TRBV4-1; J: TRBJ2-7; CDR3: CASSQESASYEQYF
V: TRBV6-1; J: TRBJ2-2; CDR3: CASSTGGNTGELFF
V: TRBV10-3; J: TRBJ2-3; CDR3: CAISGGDSRTDTQYF
V: TRBV20-1; J: TRBJ1-4; CDR3: CSAPYGEKLFF
V: TRBV20-1; J: TRBJ1-2; CDR3: CSARVQSYGYTF
V: TRBV12-5; J: TRBJ2-5; CDR3: CASAGTIAETQYF
V: TRBV28; J: TRBJ2-3; CDR3: CASSLPSATDTQYF
V: TRBV29-1; J: TRBJ2-2; CDR3: CSVPWRNTGELFF
V: TRBV5-5; J: TRBJ2-7; CDR3: CASSWWTGGPYEQYF
V: TRBV2; J: TRBJ2-5; CDR3: CASKRIYQETQYF
V: TRBV28; J: TRBJ1-1; CDR3: CASSNRYSYQSGTEAFF
V: TRBV20-1; J: TRBJ2-2; CDR3: CSARRGAVTGELFF
V: TRBV4-1; J: TRBJ2-1; CDR3: CASSPRLDLSYNEQFF
V: TRBV7-9; J: TRBJ2-7; CDR3: CASSFGRGYEQYF
V: TRBV28; J: TRBJ2-1; CDR3: CASSPQRRYPYNEQFF
V: TRBV6-5; J: TRBJ1-2; CDR3: CASSYRGQVTNYGYTF
V: TRBV12-3/TRBV12-4; J: TRBJ2-7; CDR3: CASSLLPDRVGEQYF
V: TRBV5-1; J: TRBJ2-7; CDR3: CASSLPDRAEQYF
V: TRBV28; J: TRBJ2-1; CDR3: CASSPGTRLYEQFF
V: TRBV29-1; J: TRBJ2-7; CDR3: CSVEWGPNYRYRLNYEQYF
V: TRBV29-1; J: TRBJ2-2; CDR3: CSIEDPELAAGELFF
V: TRBV11-2; J: TRBJ2-5; CDR3: CASRSYRGRIETQYF